A selection of T cell receptor beta chains follows, all from one sample in a study of cytomegalovirus exposure and HLA in healthy donors. This table comes from immunoSEQ multiplex PCR, and its TCRdb copy is limited to in-frame clones, with some not included. The data hold about 120,000 clones, with around three quarters observed a single time. The material sequenced was PBMCs. These receptor sequences come from a man aged 40-55 years in good health and CMV-seropositive. Both conserved end residues are part of each CDR3. A D gene is named only where the DNA matches it firmly. Clone size is shown for a subset of rows, as once, few, many or a class of expanded clone.

abundance,v_gene,j_gene,d_gene,CDR3nt,CDR3aa
few,TRBV7-9,TRBJ2-3,TRBD2,TGTTCCAGCAGCCGCGAGGCGGGGGGGTCAGATACGCAGTATTTT,CSSSREAGGSDTQYF
.,TRBV25-1,TRBJ2-7,.,TGTGCCAGCAGTGACCACAGGGTGAGAAACGAGCAGTACTTC,CASSDHRVRNEQYF
.,TRBV29-1,TRBJ2-7,.,TGCTCATGCCAAATCGGACCAACGGGGGAGCAGTACTTC,CSCQIGPTGEQYF
.,TRBV7-3,TRBJ2-3,.,TGTGCCAGCAGCTTAATGTCGCAGGGTCGTAGCACAGATACGCAGTATTTT,CASSLMSQGRSTDTQYF
.,TRBV6-1,TRBJ2-2,.,TGTGCCAGCAGCCTATCACTCCTCGGGGAGCTGTTTTTT,CASSLSLLGELFF
.,TRBV6-5,TRBJ1-1,.,TGTGCCAGCAGTTCGTACAGCGGGAACACTGAAGCTTTCTTT,CASSSYSGNTEAFF
.,TRBV19,TRBJ2-3,.,TGTGCCAGTAAAGGGAGGAACACAGATACGCAGTATTTT,CASKGRNTDTQYF
.,TRBV4-2,TRBJ2-1,TRBD2,TGTGCCAGCAGCCAAGATAGCGGGGGGGCATCTTACAATGAGCAGTTCTTC,CASSQDSGGASYNEQFF
.,TRBV9,TRBJ1-6,TRBD1,TGTGCCAGCAGCTCTGGACAGGGGAAGAATTCACCCCTCCACTTT,CASSSGQGKNSPLHF
once,TRBV9,TRBJ1-1,TRBD1,TGTGCCAGCAGCGTAGCGACGCCGGGACAGGGAACGACTTTCTTT,CASSVATPGQGTTFF
.,TRBV28,TRBJ2-7,TRBD1,TGTGCCAGCAGTTTGCCACCCAGGGGGCCCTACGAGCAGTACTTC,CASSLPPRGPYEQYF
.,TRBV19,TRBJ2-1,TRBD2,TGTGCCAGTAGTTCGTCCGGGACTAGCGGGGACTACAATGAGCAGTTCTTC,CASSSSGTSGDYNEQFF
few,TRBV28,TRBJ2-1,TRBD1,TGTGCCAGCATCGGGACAGGGGGCCTTAATGAGCAGTTCTTC,CASIGTGGLNEQFF
.,TRBV6-1,TRBJ1-5,TRBD1,TGTGCCAGCAGAGGACAGGTAAATCAGCCCCAGCATTTT,CASRGQVNQPQHF
few,TRBV18,TRBJ2-2,TRBD1,TGTGCCAGCTCACCTCGGACAGGTACTTCCGGGGAGCTGTTTTTT,CASSPRTGTSGELFF
.,TRBV10-3,TRBJ2-3,TRBD2,TGTGCCAGCAGTAACTTGGCGGGGGAGCCCACAGATACGCAGTATTTT,CASSNLAGEPTDTQYF
.,TRBV2,TRBJ2-7,.,TGTGCCAGCAGTGGCAACAGGGACTACGAGCAGTACTTC,CASSGNRDYEQYF
once,TRBV7-3,TRBJ1-1,TRBD1,TGTGCCAGCAGCTTGACAGGCCAGGGGGGTGAAGCTTTCTTT,CASSLTGQGGEAFF
.,TRBV29-1,TRBJ2-1,TRBD1,TGCAGCGCCAGGAACAGGGGTTCCTACAATGAGCAGTTCTTC,CSARNRGSYNEQFF
.,TRBV18,TRBJ2-1,TRBD2,TGTGCCAGCTCACCAATCTCCGGGGGGGTCAATGAGCAGTTCTTC,CASSPISGGVNEQFF